The rows below give T cell receptor beta chains drawn from one sample of a study of Graves' ophthalmopathy and Graves' hyperthyroidism. TCRdb redid the calling of the multiplex PCR reads with MiXCR, one entry per CDR3 protein. Of hundreds of thousands of distinct CDR3 sequences detected, over 13% appear once; the ten largest clones hold about 9.4%. Sequenced sample: blood. These receptors came from a woman aged 30 to 39 with Graves' ophthalmopathy. Each CDR3 is given without its conserved first and last residue. The order of the fields is CDR3 protein, V gene, D gene, clone size. A D gene is named only where the DNA matches it firmly. Size is omitted from some rows. Given values are once, few, many or a class for expanded clones.

ASSSGLGETQY	TRBV12-3/TRBV12-4	.	many
ASSGTSGGKAF	TRBV6-1	.	.
ASSWGTGGTEAF	TRBV7-9	TRBD1	many
ASSLEISGGGQPQH	TRBV11-2	TRBD1	many
ASSSPQPGQGPYEQY	TRBV25-1	TRBD1	.
ASSIDDRTLQPQH	TRBV19	.	many
ASSVRDSSNQPQH	TRBV2	.	many
ASSPEGQGIMSNQPQH	TRBV6-2/TRBV6-3	TRBD1	.
ASSQAGTGDQETQY	TRBV4-1	TRBD1	few
ASSLLRDQPQH	TRBV12-3/TRBV12-4	.	many
ASSHPDRRGYEQY	TRBV4-1	TRBD1	many
ASTPTATGETQY	TRBV12-3/TRBV12-4	.	many
SARDIGEDTEAF	TRBV20-1	.	many
ASSAQRGFGNQPQH	TRBV6-1	.	.
ASSYRTGKAF	TRBV6-5	TRBD1	many
ASSWSPNTEAF	TRBV7-2	.	.
SVEGGDRTSGNTIY	TRBV29-1	.	.
ASSPGQANSNQPQH	TRBV18	TRBD1	few
AWSRTGPQPQH	TRBV30	TRBD1	many
ASSPPFGAMNTEAF	TRBV28	.	.
ASSSLGEANQPQH	TRBV28	.	many
AWSVAGYGYT	TRBV30	.	many
ASSAETGVTGELF	TRBV9	TRBD1	.
ASTPSGGGPGFPNEQY	TRBV28	TRBD2	many
ASRGTVGSGANVLT	TRBV12-3/TRBV12-4	.	many
ASRAGGPSISYEQY	TRBV28	TRBD1	many
ASSQLGTGNTIY	TRBV4-2	.	many
ASSSPGGVDGYT	TRBV12-3/TRBV12-4	.	many
ASRPTSGGLSYEQY	TRBV6-1	TRBD2	few